The 2 T cell receptor beta chains below come from one sample, sequenced in a study of human T cells and chemical hapten exposure. TCRdb ran MiXCR on the RACE reads and lists one entry per CDR3 protein. The repertoire consists of roughly 100,000 distinct CDR3 sequences, with approximately 12% occurring once and the leading ten covering around 1.7%. The sample's time point: pre-sensitization, week 0. Described treatment: therapeutic diphenylcyclopropenone sensitization with weekly scalp DPC. This material consisted of whole blood, taken in connection with sensitization to the hapten diphenylcyclopropenone (DPC). The source of these receptors is a woman between 45 and 65 years old with alopecia areata. Some clones in this sample may be carry-over from other donors' samples.

This clonotype was counted ten times or more. The chain uses TRBV11-2 and TRBJ2-3; no definite D call. This CDR3 spans 15 amino acids. The V end lost 3 bases, the J end lost 2 bases, and 12 bases lay between the germline ends. Germline lookup yields CDR1 SGHAT and CDR2 FQNNGV. CDR3 loop: CASSLGFLTTDTQYF. The CDR3, as DNA: TGTGCCAGCAGCTTGGGCTTCCTTACCACAGATACGCAGTATTTT.

This clonotype showed up just a few times. The chain is built from TRBV4-2 and TRBJ2-1, with 9 bases lining up with TRBD2. CDR1 is LGHNA, CDR2 YNFKEQ, per germline. V was pared by 1 base and J by 6 bases, with 10 bases of the junction left unmatched. CDR3 length: 17 amino acids. CDR3: CASSQGPGREGSNEQFF. Here the CDR3 DNA reads TGTGCCAGCAGCCAAGGTCCAGGGCGGGAGGGATCCAATGAGCAGTTCTTC.